Below, 23 T cell receptor beta chains from the same sample are listed, as sequenced in a study of blood T cells in healthy people across ages. The second PCR ran roughly 7 to 11 cycles with a sample-barcoded 5' primer and J-beta primers. TCRdb fed the 5' RACE reads into MiXCR, producing one record per CDR3 protein. Among 850,000 to 1,000,000 distinct CDR3 sequences listed, roughly 43% were seen once. Material: blood. The source is a man aged 25 to 40 in good health.

The chain's CDR3 is CASSFFRAPNEKLFF. Written as DNA, the CDR3 is TGTGCCAGCAGTTTCTTTAGGGCTCCTAATGAAAAACTGTTTTTT. The chain carries TRBV28 and TRBJ1-4, with D uncertain. In germline, CDR1 is MDHEN, CDR2 SYDVKM. The CDR3 is 15 residues long. The ends were cut back, 3 bases at V and 3 bases at J, with 11 bases in the middle. Full variable domain (missing parts from reference TRBV28 and TRBJ1-4): DVKVTQSSRYLVKRTGEKVFLECVQDMDHENMFWYRQDPGLGLRLIYFSYDVKMKEKGDIPEGYSVSREKKERFSLILESASTNQTSMYLCASSFFRAPNEKLFFGSGTQLSVL.

This clonotype was observed a few times. This chain uses TRBV29-1 with TRBJ1-2; D remains ambiguous. This CDR3 is 12 amino acids long. Per germline, CDR1 SQVTM and CDR2 ANQGSEA. The DNA for the CDR3 is TGCACCCCCGGGGAAGGGAGCTATGGCTACACCTTC. Translating gives CTPGEGSYGYTF.

In its sample, this clonotype was seen a few times. The chain links TRBV14 to TRBJ1-1; no reliable D call. Looked up from germline, CDR1 is SGHDN and CDR2 is FVKESK. V was shortened by 4 bases and J by 7 bases, with 7 bases between the two germline ends. CDR3 size: 11 residues. CDR3 bases: TGTGCCAGCAGCCCCCGCCTTGAAGCTTTCTTT. Translating gives CASSPRLEAFF.

The rearrangement uses TRBV6-1 and TRBJ2-7; 8 bases agree with TRBD1. Trimming took 7 bases from V and 4 from J; bases not matched to a gene: 12. This CDR3 comprises 15 residues. Germline CDR1 MNHNS, CDR2 SASEGT. The CDR3 nucleotides read TGTGCCAGCACCCTACCACAGGGGGGTAAATACGAGCAGTACTTC. As protein: CASTLPQGGKYEQYF.

The V and J genes are TRBV29-1 and TRBJ2-7, with 11 positions matching TRBD1. The CDR3 has 19 residues. The junction had 23 bases not matched to a gene; V was cut back by 6 bases and J by 4 bases. Germline CDR1 SQVTM, CDR2 ANQGSEA. The CDR3 spells CSVDRTGGESVTRAYEQYF. As DNA, the CDR3 is TGCAGCGTAGACCGGACAGGGGGCGAATCAGTCACTAGGGCATACGAGCAGTACTTC.

The chain recombines TRBV4-1 with TRBJ1-3; no definite D call. Germline CDR1 reads MGHRA; CDR2 reads YSYEKL. V shed 3 bases and J shed 0 bases, with 12 bases lying between them. The CDR3 is 16 residues long. CDR3 coding DNA: TGCGCCAGCAGCCAGCCCCTGGGGAGCTCTGGAAACACCATATATTTT. Amino acids: CASSQPLGSSGNTIYF.

The chain recombines TRBV29-1 with TRBJ1-1; no clear D. CDR3 size: 14 residues. Germline values: CDR1 SQVTM, CDR2 ANQGSEA. The germline V and J ends were trimmed by 4 bases and 3 bases, with 15 bases remaining between them. CDR3 bases: TGCAGCGTTGTCGGTGGAGGGAGGTACACTGAAGCTTTCTTT. It codes for CSVVGGGRYTEAFF. Using reference TRBV29-1 and TRBJ1-1 for the parts outside the CDR3, the full variable domain is SAVISQKPSRDICQRGTSLTIQCQVDSQVTMMFWYRQQPGQSLTLIATANQGSEATYESGFVIDKFPISRPNLTFSTLTVSNMSPEDSSIYLCSVVGGGRYTEAFFGQGTRLTVV.

The rearrangement links TRBV4-2 to TRBJ2-1; 7 bases align to TRBD2. The CDR3 spans 16 residues. Trimming at V came to 0 bases and at J to 3 bases, leaving 5 bases not matched to a gene. CDR1 LGHNA and CDR2 YNFKEQ come from the germline V gene. The CDR3: CASSQELAELYNEQFF. CDR3 sequence (DNA): TGTGCCAGCAGCCAAGAGCTAGCGGAACTCTACAATGAGCAGTTCTTC.

In this sample, this clonotype turned up a few times. V gene TRBV2 combines with J gene TRBJ1-6; tentatively, D is TRBD1 (6 bases). The CDR3 is 15 residues long. CDR1 is SNHLY, CDR2 FYNNEI, per germline. V dropped 8 bases and J dropped 4 bases, with 15 bases sitting between them. The CDR3 bases are TGTGCCAGCCGACCGGGGGCCGGGTATAATTCACCCCTCCACTTT. It codes for CASRPGAGYNSPLHF.

This clonotype showed up many times. The chain uses TRBV4-3 and TRBJ2-3; 7 positions agree with TRBD2. There are 16 residues in the CDR3. V dropped 0 bases and J dropped 8; count of bases not matched to a gene: 11. Germline CDR1 and CDR2: LGHNA and YSLEER. CDR3 in amino acids: CASSQEPAGLTGTQYF. The CDR3 region has the DNA TGCGCCAGCAGCCAAGAGCCAGCGGGGCTAACGGGTACGCAGTATTTT.

Turning to this clonotype: Mismatch with germline at one junction end may stem from a read error. V is TRBV2 and J is TRBJ1-2, with TRBD1 as a possible D gene (6 bases). CDR3 size: 14 residues. From germline, CDR1 is SNHLY and CDR2 FYNNEI. CDR3 residues: CSSTREGGIEGYTF. CDR3 bases: TGTTCCAGCACCCGCGAAGGGGGAATAGAGGGCTACACCTTC.

This clonotype was seen a handful of times. The V call is TRBV11-3, the J call TRBJ2-5, with 10 bases identical to TRBD1. TRBJ2-7 matches the DNA end more closely, so the J call is doubtful. The germline V gene encodes CDR1 SGHNT and CDR2 YENEEA. The CDR3 is made up of 15 amino acids. The CDR3 loop is CASSLVQGTGAEQYF. CDR3 nucleotide sequence: TGTGCCAGCAGCTTAGTCCAAGGGACAGGGGCCGAGCAGTACTTC.

The J gene is TRBJ2-5, the V gene TRBV30; 13 bases match TRBD2. V trimming: 2 bases; J trimming: 1 base; junction bases outside the gene matches: 1. CDR3 length: 15 residues. CDR1 GTSNPN and CDR2 SVGIG come from the germline V gene (reference sequence). In DNA form, the CDR3 reads TGTGCCTGGAGTCGACTAGCGGGGGGCCAAGAGACCCAGTACTTC. This codes for CAWSRLAGGQETQYF.

This sequence joins TRBV12-3 or TRBV12-4 and TRBJ1-1, with D unresolved. This CDR3 has 13 amino acids. Trimming removed 2 bases at V and 7 bases at J, with 11 bases between. The CDR3 DNA follows: TGTGCCAGCAGTTTACTCAGTGTTGGTGAAGCTTTCTTT. It codes for CASSLLSVGEAFF.

The chain carries TRBV20-1 and TRBJ1-1; 8 nucleotides line up with TRBD1. This CDR3 has 14 residues. Germline V gene data show CDR1 as DFQATT and CDR2 as SNEGSKA (reference sequence). The V and J ends lost 3 bases and 6 bases, in that order; junction bases with no gene match: 9. CDR3 coding DNA: TGCAGTGCTAGCCAAGGACAGGGCGTGCCTGAAGCTTTCTTT. Its translation: CSASQGQGVPEAFF.

V and J are TRBV28 and TRBJ2-1; 8 bases line up with TRBD2. V shed 5 bases and J 5 bases; nucleotides not matched to a gene: 8. The germline gives CDR1 MDHEN, CDR2 SYDVKM. The CDR3 runs 15 residues. The CDR3 region has the DNA TGTGCCAGCAGTCCACCGGGAGGGAGCAACAATGAGCAGTTCTTC. Translating it yields CASSPPGGSNNEQFF.

CDR3: CASRGTISSSYEQYF. In DNA, the CDR3 is TGTGCCAGCAGAGGGACAATTTCTAGCTCCTACGAGCAGTACTTC. The chain has TRBV12-3 or TRBV12-4 and TRBJ2-7; D might be TRBD1 (6 bases). The V end was cut by 6 bases, the J end by 0 bases, with 15 bases between. The CDR3 length is 15 residues.

This chain uses TRBV10-3 with TRBJ2-5; perhaps D is TRBD1 or TRBD2 (6 bases each). Germline V lookup: CDR1 ENHRY, CDR2 SYGVKD. The V end was cut by 11 bases, the J end by 11 bases, with 24 bases between. CDR3 length: 13 amino acids. The CDR3 region is CAPCTEGDYEQYF. The DNA of the CDR3 is TGTGCCCCCTGTACGGAGGGGGATTATGAGCAGTACTTC.

The V gene is TRBV11-2, the J gene TRBJ2-1, with D perhaps TRBD2 (6 bases). This CDR3 spans 15 amino acids. The V end lost 6 bases, the J end lost 5 bases, and 17 bases lay between the germline ends. Germline assignment: CDR1 SGHAT and CDR2 FQNNGV. This CDR3 reads CASSSTSFVNNEQFF. CDR3 nucleotide sequence: TGTGCCAGCAGTTCGACTAGTTTCGTTAACAATGAGCAGTTCTTC.

The rearrangement joins TRBV7-2 to TRBJ2-7; D remains unclear. Per the germline V gene, CDR1 is SGHTA and CDR2 is FQGNSA. V gave up 3 bases and J gave up 4 bases, with 10 bases separating them. The CDR3 covers 13 residues. The CDR3 DNA reads TGTGCCAGCAGCTTGTACAAAATGTACGAGCAGTACTTC. This encodes CASSLYKMYEQYF.

The chain combines TRBV7-2 with TRBJ1-5, with a weak D call TRBD1 (5 bases). This CDR3 is built from 15 residues. V was pared by 2 bases and J by 3 bases, with 11 bases between. The germline gives CDR1 SGHTA, CDR2 FQGNSA. Here the CDR3 reads CASSLTRQFNQPQHF. As DNA, the CDR3 is TGTGCCAGCAGCTTAACCCGACAGTTCAATCAGCCCCAGCATTTT.

The rearrangement links TRBV9 to TRBJ2-7; 10 bases fit TRBD2. Germline trimming cut 4 bases from V and 5 bases from J; bases unmatched to any gene: 6. Germline assignment: CDR1 SGDLS and CDR2 YYNGEE. The CDR3 is 14 amino acids. As DNA, the CDR3 is TGTGCCAGCAGCCCCAGGACTAGCGGTGACGAGCAGTACTTC. It yields the protein CASSPRTSGDEQYF.

The genes are TRBV11-3 and TRBJ2-7, with D perhaps matching TRBD1 (6 bases). V was pared by 1 base and J by 3 bases, with 10 bases between. The CDR3 has 14 amino acids. Per the germline V gene, CDR1 is SGHNT and CDR2 is YENEEA. The DNA for the CDR3 is TGTGCCAGCAGCTTAGTGGGGGCCAGCTACGAGCAGTACTTC. Translated, it gives CASSLVGASYEQYF.